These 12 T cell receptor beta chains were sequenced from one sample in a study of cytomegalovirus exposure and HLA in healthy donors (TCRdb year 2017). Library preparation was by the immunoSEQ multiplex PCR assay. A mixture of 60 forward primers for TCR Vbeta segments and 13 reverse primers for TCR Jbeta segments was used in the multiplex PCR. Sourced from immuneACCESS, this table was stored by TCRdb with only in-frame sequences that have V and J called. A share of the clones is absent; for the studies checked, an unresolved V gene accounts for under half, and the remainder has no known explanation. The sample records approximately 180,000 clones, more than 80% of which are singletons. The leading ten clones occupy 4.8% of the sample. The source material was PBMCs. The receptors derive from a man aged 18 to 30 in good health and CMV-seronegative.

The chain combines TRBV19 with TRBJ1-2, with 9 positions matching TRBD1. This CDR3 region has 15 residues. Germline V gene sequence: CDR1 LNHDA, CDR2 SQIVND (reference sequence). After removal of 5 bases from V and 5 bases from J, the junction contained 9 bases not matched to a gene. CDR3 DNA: TGTGCCAGTAGTTTACTCCGGGACAGGGTGTATGGCTACACCTTC. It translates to CASSLLRDRVYGYTF.

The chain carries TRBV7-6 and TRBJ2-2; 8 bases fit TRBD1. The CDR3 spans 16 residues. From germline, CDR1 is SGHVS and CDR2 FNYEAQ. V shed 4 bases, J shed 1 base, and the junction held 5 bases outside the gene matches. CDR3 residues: CASSSTGVGNTGELFF. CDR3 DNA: TGTGCCAGCAGCTCGACAGGGGTGGGGAACACCGGGGAGCTGTTTTTT.

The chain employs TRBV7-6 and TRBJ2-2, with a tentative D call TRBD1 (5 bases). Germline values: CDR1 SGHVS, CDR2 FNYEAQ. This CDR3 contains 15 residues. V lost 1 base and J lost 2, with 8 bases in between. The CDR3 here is CASSLDGQNTGELFF. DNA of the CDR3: TGTGCCAGCAGCTTAGACGGACAAAACACCGGGGAGCTGTTTTTT.

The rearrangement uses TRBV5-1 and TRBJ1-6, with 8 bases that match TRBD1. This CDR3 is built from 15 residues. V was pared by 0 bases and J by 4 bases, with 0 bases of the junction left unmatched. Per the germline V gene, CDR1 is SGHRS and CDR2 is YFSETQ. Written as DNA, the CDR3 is TGCGCCAGCAGCTTGGGGACAGGGTATAATTCACCCCTCCACTTT. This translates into CASSLGTGYNSPLHF.

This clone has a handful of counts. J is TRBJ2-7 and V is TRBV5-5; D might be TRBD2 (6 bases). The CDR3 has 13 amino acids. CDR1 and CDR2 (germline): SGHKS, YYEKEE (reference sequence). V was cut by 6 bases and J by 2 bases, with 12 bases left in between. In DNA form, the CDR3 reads TGTGCCAGCATCAAGGGCGGGACCTACGAGCAGTACTTC. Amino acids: CASIKGGTYEQYF.

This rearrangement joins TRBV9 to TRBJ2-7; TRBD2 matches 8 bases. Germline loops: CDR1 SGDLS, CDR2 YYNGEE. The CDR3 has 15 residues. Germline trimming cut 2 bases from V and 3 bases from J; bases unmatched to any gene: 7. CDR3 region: CASSVGTSSNYEQYF. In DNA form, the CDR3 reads TGTGCCAGCAGCGTGGGGACTAGTTCCAACTACGAGCAGTACTTC.

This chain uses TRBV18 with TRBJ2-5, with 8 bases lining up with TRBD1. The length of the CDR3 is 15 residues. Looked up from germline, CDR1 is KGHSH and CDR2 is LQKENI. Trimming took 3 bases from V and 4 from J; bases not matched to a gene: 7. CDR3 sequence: CASSPRTGTIETQYF. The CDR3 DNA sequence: TGTGCCAGCTCACCGCGGACAGGGACGATAGAGACCCAGTACTTC.

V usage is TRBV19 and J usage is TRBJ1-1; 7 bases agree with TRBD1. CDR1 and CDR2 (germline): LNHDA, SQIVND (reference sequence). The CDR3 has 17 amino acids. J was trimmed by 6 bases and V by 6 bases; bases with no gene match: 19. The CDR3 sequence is CASRVRDRSALGAEAFF. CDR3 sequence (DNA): TGTGCCAGTAGGGTCCGGGACAGATCCGCCCTGGGCGCTGAAGCTTTCTTT.

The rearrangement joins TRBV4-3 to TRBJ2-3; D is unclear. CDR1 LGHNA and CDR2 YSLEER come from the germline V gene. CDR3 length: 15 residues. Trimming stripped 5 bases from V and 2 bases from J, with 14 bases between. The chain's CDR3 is CASSFRLYYTDTQYF. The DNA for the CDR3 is TGCGCCAGCAGCTTTCGACTTTATTACACAGATACGCAGTATTTT.

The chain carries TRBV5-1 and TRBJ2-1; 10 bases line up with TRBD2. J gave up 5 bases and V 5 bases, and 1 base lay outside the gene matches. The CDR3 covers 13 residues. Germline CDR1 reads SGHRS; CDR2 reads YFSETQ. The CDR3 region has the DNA TGCGCCAGCAGGGGGACTAGCGACAATGAGCAGTTCTTC. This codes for CASRGTSDNEQFF.

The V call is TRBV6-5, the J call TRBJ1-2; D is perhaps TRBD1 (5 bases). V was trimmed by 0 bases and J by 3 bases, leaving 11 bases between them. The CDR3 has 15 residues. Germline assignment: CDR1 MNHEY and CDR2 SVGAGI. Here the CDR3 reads CASSYSDVQDYGYTF. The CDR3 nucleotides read TGTGCCAGCAGTTACTCGGACGTACAGGACTATGGCTACACCTTC.

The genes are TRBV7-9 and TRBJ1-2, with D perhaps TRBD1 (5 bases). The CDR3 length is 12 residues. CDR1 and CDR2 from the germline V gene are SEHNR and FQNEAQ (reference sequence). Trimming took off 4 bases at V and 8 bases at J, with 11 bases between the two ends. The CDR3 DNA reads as TGTGCCAGCAGCTCAGACAGATCCGGCTACACCTTC. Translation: CASSSDRSGYTF.